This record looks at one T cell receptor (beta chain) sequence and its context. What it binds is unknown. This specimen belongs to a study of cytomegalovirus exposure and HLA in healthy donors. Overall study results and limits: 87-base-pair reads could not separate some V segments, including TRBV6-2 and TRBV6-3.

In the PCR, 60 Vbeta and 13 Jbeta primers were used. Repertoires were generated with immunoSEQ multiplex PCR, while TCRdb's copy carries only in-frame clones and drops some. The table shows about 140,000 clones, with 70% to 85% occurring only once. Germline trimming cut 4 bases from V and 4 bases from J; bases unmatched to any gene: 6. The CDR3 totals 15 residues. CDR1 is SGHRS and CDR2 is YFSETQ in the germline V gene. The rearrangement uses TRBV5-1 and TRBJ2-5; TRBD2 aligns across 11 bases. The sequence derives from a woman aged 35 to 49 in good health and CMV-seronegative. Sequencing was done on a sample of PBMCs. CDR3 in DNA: TGCGCCAGCAGCGCACTAGCGGGAGTCCGAGAGACCCAGTACTTC. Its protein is CASSALAGVRETQYF.